These 28 T cell receptor beta chains came from one sample sequenced in a study of T cell changes during pregnancy in multiple sclerosis. The protocol was immunoSEQ multiplex PCR, while the TCRdb copy is restricted to in-frame clones and leaves out a portion. Of about 43,000 clones listed, approximately 91% are singletons. The sequenced sample was PBMCs (not recorded whether the cells were cultured). The receptor source for this set is a female donor with multiple sclerosis, enrolled in a pregnancy study.

The sample holds one count of this clone. V and J are TRBV5-1 and TRBJ2-7; 10 positions agree with TRBD2. CDR1 and CDR2 (germline): SGHRS, YFSETQ. The J segment lost 5 bases and the V segment lost 3 bases, leaving 8 bases of the junction unmatched. The CDR3 sequence is 15 residues long. The CDR3 protein is CASSSLAGEVDEQYF. The CDR3 DNA reads as TGCGCCAGCAGCTCTCTAGCGGGAGAGGTCGACGAGCAGTACTTC.

Only one count was recorded for this clone. The chain uses TRBV5-4 and TRBJ2-2, with 11 bases matching TRBD2. Per the germline V gene, CDR1 is SGHNT and CDR2 is YYREEE (reference sequence). CDR3 size: 17 residues. Trimming cost V 2 bases and J 6 bases; bases outside gene matches: 9. The CDR3 loop reads CASSLPQLAGAAGELFF. CDR3 nucleotides: TGTGCCAGCAGCTTACCTCAACTAGCGGGAGCGGCCGGGGAGCTGTTTTTT.

The chain has TRBV29-1 and TRBJ1-4; D not certain. There are 15 residues in the CDR3. Germline V gene sequence: CDR1 SQVTM, CDR2 ANQGSEA. Trimming shortened V by 1 base and J by 0 bases, and 9 bases separated the two germline ends. CDR3 nucleotides: TGCAGCGTTGAAGGCCCCGATTCAACTAATGAAAAACTGTTTTTT. It specifies CSVEGPDSTNEKLFF.

This chain's CDR3 is CASSRRGVPSTDTQYF. The CDR3, as DNA: TGTGCCAGCAGCCGTAGGGGGGTCCCAAGCACAGATACGCAGTATTTT. J is TRBJ2-3 and V is TRBV11-2; D is tentatively TRBD1 or TRBD2 (6 bases each). The CDR3 covers 16 residues. V was shortened by 5 bases and J by 0 bases, with 15 bases between the two germline ends. CDR1 is SGHAT and CDR2 is FQNNGV in the germline V gene.

This sequence joins TRBV9 and TRBJ2-5, with TRBD2 identical over 7 bases. CDR1 SGDLS and CDR2 YYNGEE come from the germline V gene. There are 13 residues in the CDR3. V shed 2 bases and J 4 bases; nucleotides not matched to a gene: 2. The CDR3 bases are TGTGCCAGCAGCGTGGGAGGGGTAGAGACCCAGTACTTC. It specifies CASSVGGVETQYF. Using reference TRBV9 and TRBJ2-5 for the parts outside the CDR3, the full variable domain is DSGVTQTPKHLITATGQRVTLRCSPRSGDLSVYWYQQSLDQGLQFLIQYYNGEERAKGNILERFSAQQFPDLHSELNLSSLELGDSALYFCASSVGGVETQYFGPGTRLLVL.

The chain is built from TRBV5-6 and TRBJ2-5; no clear D gene. Germline V CDR1 and CDR2: SGHDT, YYEEEE. With 4 bases removed from V and 5 bases from J, the gap between germline ends came to 6 bases. The CDR3 extends over 11 amino acids. The CDR3 coding sequence is TGTGCCAGCAGCACCACGGAGACCCAGTACTTC. It yields the protein CASSTTETQYF.

V is TRBV6-6 and J is TRBJ2-7; D remains ambiguous. The V end was cut by 8 bases, the J end by 4 bases, with 18 bases between. Germline loops: CDR1 MNHNY, CDR2 SVGAGI (reference sequence). This CDR3 is 14 amino acids long. CDR3 coding DNA: TGTGCCAGCGCACCGGCTCGGGCCCTATACGAGCAGTACTTC. Its translation is CASAPARALYEQYF.

The chain uses TRBV19 and TRBJ1-1, with a tentative D call TRBD1 (5 bases). The CDR3 runs to 14 residues. Germline V gene lookup returns CDR1 LNHDA and CDR2 SQIVND (reference sequence). V lost 5 bases, J lost 5 bases, and 15 bases lay in between. The CDR3 reads CASSSRQRKTEAFF. CDR3 bases: TGTGCCAGTAGTTCGCGACAGAGGAAGACTGAAGCTTTCTTT.

The chain links TRBV27 to TRBJ1-1, with a tentative D call TRBD1 (5 bases). Germline CDR1 reads MNHEY; CDR2 reads SMNVEV (reference sequence). V gave up 3 bases and J gave up 7 bases, with 15 bases separating them. The CDR3 contains 14 residues. This CDR3 is CASSFRGALVEAFF. CDR3 in DNA: TGTGCCAGCAGTTTTCGGGGCGCCCTCGTTGAAGCTTTCTTT.

The rearrangement joins TRBV5-4 to TRBJ2-5, with D tentatively TRBD1 (6 bases). CDR1 and CDR2 (germline): SGHNT, YYREEE (reference sequence). V lost 0 bases, J lost 7 bases, and 10 bases lay in between. The CDR3 covers 13 residues. In DNA, the CDR3 is TGTGCCAGCAGCTTGGATCAGGGGTGGACCCAGTACTTC. Protein: CASSLDQGWTQYF.

The chain recombines TRBV21-1 with TRBJ2-3; the DNA was not compared with TRBD2, the D call given in the table. TRBV21-1 represents a pseudogene. The CDR3 spans 17 residues. The CDR3 coding sequence is TGTGCCAGCAGCAAAGTTAGTTCAGAGCGGCACAGTGATACGCAGTATTTT. This gives the protein CASSKVSSERHSDTQYF.

The chain carries TRBV9 and TRBJ2-3, with TRBD1 identical over 10 bases. V lost 0 bases to trimming and J lost 2 bases; unmatched junction nucleotides: 6. The CDR3 sequence is 17 residues long. Germline-derived CDR1 and CDR2 are SGDLS and YYNGEE. CDR3 region: CASSVGGGQGTTDTQYF. The CDR3 DNA reads as TGTGCCAGCAGCGTAGGAGGGGGACAGGGGACCACAGATACGCAGTATTTT.

This clone was observed a single time. The V and J genes are TRBV2 and TRBJ2-7; D is unclear. This CDR3 has 14 amino acids. The V gene's germline CDR1 is SNHLY and CDR2 FYNNEI. V lost 7 bases, J lost 4 bases, and 17 bases lay in between. The CDR3 is CASIDRAIGYEQYF. In DNA form, the CDR3 reads TGTGCCAGCATCGACCGGGCGATTGGGTACGAGCAGTACTTC.

The genes are TRBV7-2 and TRBJ2-3; 10 bases agree with TRBD1. J was trimmed by 1 base and V by 9 bases; bases with no gene match: 10. The CDR3 runs to 16 residues. Germline V gives CDR1 SGHTA, CDR2 FQGNSA. The CDR3: CARTGGSYGGTDTQYF. The CDR3 DNA follows: TGTGCCAGGACAGGGGGCAGTTATGGGGGCACAGATACGCAGTATTTT.

V usage is TRBV2 and J usage is TRBJ2-7; weak D call: TRBD1 (6 bases). Between the trimmed V and J ends, which lost 3 bases and 4 bases, there was a span of 13 bases. CDR1 is SNHLY, CDR2 FYNNEI, per germline. The CDR3 runs to 14 residues. CDR3 DNA sequence: TGTGCCAGCAGTGAGGGGGCCCCTGATTACGAGCAGTACTTC. Translation gives CASSEGAPDYEQYF.

This clone has only one observation. This chain links TRBV5-4 with TRBJ2-3, with D possibly being TRBD2 (5 bases). Germline CDR1 reads SGHNT; CDR2 reads YYREEE (reference sequence). The CDR3 has 14 residues. Trimming cost V 0 bases and J 4 bases, with 9 bases left between them. CDR3 nucleotide sequence: TGTGCCAGCAGCTTGGTAGGAGGCTCAGATACGCAGTATTTT. Amino acid sequence: CASSLVGGSDTQYF.

This sequence joins TRBV6-5 and TRBJ2-1; 12 positions match TRBD1. The J segment lost 9 bases and the V segment lost 6 bases, leaving 9 bases of the junction unmatched. The V gene's germline CDR1 is MNHEY and CDR2 SVGAGI. The CDR3 totals 15 residues. The CDR3 protein is CASSPGQGARSEQFF. CDR3 coding DNA: TGTGCCAGCAGCCCGGGACAGGGGGCGCGTAGTGAGCAGTTCTTC.

The V gene is TRBV19, the J gene TRBJ1-1; 7 nucleotides align to TRBD1. Germline CDR1 and CDR2: LNHDA and SQIVND (reference sequence). Unmatched junction bases numbered 6, after V lost 4 bases and J lost 1 base. This CDR3 spans 15 amino acids. CDR3 residues: CASSRRRTGNTEAFF. As DNA, the CDR3 is TGTGCCAGTAGTAGAAGGCGGACAGGGAACACTGAAGCTTTCTTT.

The gene calls are TRBV4-1 and TRBJ2-7, with a tentative D call TRBD1 (6 bases). Germline V lookup: CDR1 MGHRA, CDR2 YSYEKL. CDR3 length: 14 amino acids. V gave up 0 bases and J gave up 5 bases, with 11 bases separating them. The CDR3, as DNA: TGCGCCAGCAGCCAAGAACACAGGGCCCACGAGCAGTACTTC. It translates to CASSQEHRAHEQYF.

The chain has TRBV5-1 and TRBJ1-2, with 7 positions matching TRBD1. The germline gives CDR1 SGHRS, CDR2 YFSETQ. CDR3 length: 13 amino acids. V was clipped by 4 bases and J by 3 bases; unmatched bases: 3. The CDR3 DNA reads as TGCGCCAGCAGCCCCACAGGGGACTATGGCTACACCTTC. Residues: CASSPTGDYGYTF.

The chain recombines TRBV18 with TRBJ2-3, with D perhaps TRBD2 (5 bases). The CDR3 spans 17 residues. CDR1 and CDR2 from the germline V gene are KGHSH and LQKENI. V was cut by 0 bases and J by 1 base, with 14 bases left in between. The CDR3 DNA is TGTGCCAGCTCACCACCCGGTGGCCTTAGCGGCACAGATACGCAGTATTTT. Its protein is CASSPPGGLSGTDTQYF.

The chain links TRBV7-2 to TRBJ2-3; TRBD2 agrees at 11 bases. The CDR3 loop spans 17 amino acids. Germline CDR1 is SGHTA and CDR2 is FQGNSA. The V and J ends lost 2 bases and 0 bases, in that order; junction bases with no gene match: 4. Written as DNA, the CDR3 is TGTGCCAGCAGCTTACGCCTAGCGGGAGGAAGCACAGATACGCAGTATTTT. Protein product: CASSLRLAGGSTDTQYF.

This clone was found once. J is TRBJ2-7 and V is TRBV7-7, with 8 bases matching TRBD1. Germline CDR1 is SSHAT and CDR2 is FNYEAQ (reference sequence). This CDR3 is 15 amino acids long. The junction had 4 bases not matched to a gene; V was cut back by 1 base and J by 2 bases. This CDR3 is CASSLEQGGTYEQYF. The DNA of the CDR3 is TGTGCCAGCAGCTTAGAACAGGGGGGAACCTACGAGCAGTACTTC. Full variable domain (rest looked up from reference TRBV7-7 and TRBJ2-7): GAGVSQSPRYKVTKRGQDVTLRCDPISSHATLYWYQQALGQGPEFLTYFNYEAQPDKSGLPSDRFSAERPEGSISTLTIQRTEQRDSAMYRCASSLEQGGTYEQYFGPGTRLTVT.

The chain has TRBV14 and TRBJ2-1; the D is unclear. Germline CDR1 is SGHDN and CDR2 is FVKESK. This CDR3 region has 13 residues. The V end lost 4 bases, the J end lost 8 bases, and 12 bases lay between the germline ends. This CDR3 is CASSLSPGYEQFF. CDR3 coding DNA: TGTGCCAGCAGCCTCTCTCCCGGCTATGAGCAGTTCTTC.

The chain recombines TRBV6-4 with TRBJ2-1, with a possible D match to TRBD2 (5 bases). Looked up from germline, CDR1 is MRHNA and CDR2 is SNTAGT. V lost 3 bases and J lost 0, with 9 bases in between. The CDR3 spans 15 residues. In DNA, the CDR3 is TGTGCCAGCAGTGAAAGGAGCGGCTCCTACAATGAGCAGTTCTTC. This codes for CASSERSGSYNEQFF.

The V and J genes are TRBV7-3 and TRBJ2-5; the match to TRBD2 covers 14 bases. V dropped 4 bases and J dropped 3; count of bases not matched to a gene: 1. The CDR3 contains 15 residues. CDR1 and CDR2 from the germline V gene are SGHTA and FQGTGA. In nucleotides, the CDR3 is TGTGCCAGCAGCTCGGGACTAGCGGGGGAAGAGACCCAGTACTTC. This encodes CASSSGLAGEETQYF.

The chain joins TRBV7-9 to TRBJ2-5, with D perhaps TRBD2 (5 bases). With 4 bases removed from V and 1 base from J, the gap between germline ends came to 19 bases. The CDR3 covers 17 residues. Germline V lookup: CDR1 SEHNR, CDR2 FQNEAQ (reference sequence). CDR3 coding DNA: TGTGCCAGCAGCTCGATAGTTGGGGAGAATTTCCAAGAGACCCAGTACTTC. It translates to CASSSIVGENFQETQYF.

V usage is TRBV25-1 and J usage is TRBJ2-7; 7 bases line up with TRBD2. Germline-derived CDR1 and CDR2 are MGHDK and SYGVNS. The CDR3 totals 14 residues. V lost 3 bases and J lost 4; bases outside the gene matches: 6. Here the CDR3 reads CASSDPGGSYEQYF. Written as DNA, the CDR3 is TGTGCCAGCAGTGATCCGGGAGGAAGTTACGAGCAGTACTTC.